In this sample, the clone carrying this TCR beta chain turned up once. The antigen is undetermined. Compared with germline, one end of the junction differs, possibly owing to a read error. The data derive from a study of blood T cells in healthy people across ages. Study background: Per two T cells, template switching captured roughly one barcoded beta molecule. Overall study results and limits: Strong correlation was found linking TCR beta diversity to naive T cell percentage. Per-million-T-cell TCR beta diversity fell roughly linearly with age.

Combining a sample-barcoded 5' primer with a J-beta primer mix, a second PCR ran for about 6 to 12 cycles. Every sample produced at least 2.5 million CDR3-containing paired-end reads. TCRdb reprocessed the 5' RACE reads with MiXCR, giving one entry per CDR3 protein. In the table there are some 1.4 million distinct CDR3 sequences, approximately 42% of which are singletons. The length of the CDR3 is 14 residues. CDR1 is SGDLS and CDR2 is YYNGEE in the germline V gene. This clonotype was obtained from a woman between 18 and 30 years old in good health. The J gene is TRBJ2-5, the V gene TRBV9, with D tentatively TRBD2 (5 bases). The specimen was blood. The CDR3 nucleotides are TGTGCCGGCAGCGGAGGACGGGGAGAAGAGACCCAGTACTTC. It codes for CAGSGGRGEETQYF.